The next 22 T cell receptor beta chains were all read from a single sample in a study of Graves' ophthalmopathy and Graves' hyperthyroidism. Scientists amplified the TCR beta CDR3 regions from RNA transcripts. Second-round multiplex PCR came after a first-round RT-PCR that employed HTBI primers. TCRdb reanalysed the multiplex PCR reads using MiXCR and keeps one entry per CDR3 protein. The sample includes over a million distinct CDR3 sequences, less than 45% seen only once; the top ten take over 8.5%. Material: peripheral blood or thyroid tissue (not recorded which). The receptors here all came from an adult man with Graves' hyperthyroidism.

The chain carries TRBV24-1 and TRBJ2-3; tentative D call: TRBD1 (5 bases). The CDR3 is 13 residues long. Germline CDR1 and CDR2: KGHDR and SFDVKD. Trimming stripped 4 bases from V and 4 bases from J, with 8 bases between. The CDR3 protein is CATSDRASDTQYF. Written as DNA, the CDR3 is TGTGCCACCAGTGACAGGGCATCAGATACGCAGTATTTT.

The sample holds many counts of this clonotype. The CDR3 bases are TGTGCCAGCAGCTTGAGGGGGTTTAATTCACCCCTCCACTTT. Translated: CASSLRGFNSPLHF. The rearrangement links TRBV7-2 to TRBJ1-6; D is possibly TRBD1 (6 bases). In germline, CDR1 is SGHTA, CDR2 FQGNSA. V dropped 3 bases and J dropped 6 bases, with 9 bases sitting between them. This CDR3 has 14 residues.

As DNA, the CDR3 is TGTGCCACCAGTGATTTGCGGGACAGGGCGAACACTGAAGCTTTCTTT. Translated: CATSDLRDRANTEAFF. This sequence joins TRBV24-1 and TRBJ1-1, with 9 bases fitting TRBD1. The CDR3 is 16 amino acids. The V segment lost 0 bases and the J segment 1 base; nucleotides outside the gene matches: 2. Per the germline V gene, CDR1 is KGHDR and CDR2 is SFDVKD.

For this clonotype: The junction does not match germline at one end; this may be a read error. The chain uses TRBV10-3 and TRBJ1-2; no clear D gene. Germline CDR1 reads ENHRY; CDR2 reads SYGVKD. This CDR3 spans 13 amino acids. The CDR3 DNA reads as TGTGCCAGCAGTCACGAGGCCGAGTATGGCTACACCTTC. Protein sequence: CASSHEAEYGYTF.

The V and J genes are TRBV6-5 and TRBJ2-5, with D unresolved. The V gene lost 1 base and the J gene lost 2 bases, with 8 bases spanning the gap. This CDR3 has 14 residues. Per germline, CDR1 MNHEY and CDR2 SVGAGI. CDR3 protein: CASSYYARQETQYF. CDR3 coding DNA: TGTGCCAGCAGTTACTATGCTCGGCAAGAGACCCAGTACTTC.

This clonotype was seen a handful of times. The CDR3 DNA follows: TGTGCCAGCGCCATCCCGGGACAGGGAAACTACGAGCAGTACTTC. It is translated as CASAIPGQGNYEQYF. This chain joins TRBV13 and TRBJ2-7; TRBD1 agrees at 9 bases. The CDR3 length is 15 residues. Germline V gene sequence: CDR1 PRHDT, CDR2 FYEKMQ (reference sequence). The V segment lost 8 bases and the J segment 3 bases; nucleotides outside the gene matches: 11.

V and J are TRBV25-1 and TRBJ2-7; 10 nucleotides match TRBD1. CDR1 is MGHDK, CDR2 SYGVNS, per germline. Unmatched junction bases numbered 11, after V lost 10 bases and J lost 2 bases. The CDR3 length is 15 residues. This CDR3 reads CATGEWDRGTYEQYF. CDR3 nucleotide sequence: TGTGCCACAGGGGAATGGGACAGGGGAACCTACGAGCAGTACTTC.

This sequence joins TRBV28 and TRBJ2-5; 9 bases fit TRBD1. The DNA end lines up better with TRBJ2-7; the J call may be wrong. The CDR3 length is 15 residues. CDR1 and CDR2 (germline): MDHEN, SYDVKM. The CDR3 nucleotides are TGTGCCAGCAGTGCCGGGGACAGGGCACTCTACGAGCAGTACTTC. Its protein product is CASSAGDRALYEQYF.

In its sample, this clonotype was seen a few times. The V call is TRBV20-1, the J call TRBJ2-5; D is possibly TRBD2 (5 bases). The ends were cut back, 6 bases at V and 5 bases at J, with 10 bases in the middle. Germline CDR1 DFQATT, CDR2 SNEGSKA (reference sequence). This CDR3 is 11 amino acids long. This chain's CDR3 is CSARLIETQYF. The CDR3 DNA reads as TGCAGTGCCAGACTAATTGAGACCCAGTACTTC.

This clonotype appeared a few times. The chain recombines TRBV27 with TRBJ2-7; 8 bases agree with TRBD1. The germline gives CDR1 MNHEY, CDR2 SMNVEV (reference sequence). Trimming took 9 bases from V and 2 from J; bases not matched to a gene: 6. The CDR3 is 13 residues long. Here the CDR3 DNA reads TGTGCCAGAGGACAGGGTAGTCCCTACGAGCAGTACTTC. Protein: CARGQGSPYEQYF.

This chain connects TRBV9 to TRBJ2-3; TRBD1 might be the D (6 bases). This CDR3 is 16 amino acids long. V lost 4 bases and J lost 3, with 18 bases in between. Germline V lookup: CDR1 SGDLS, CDR2 YYNGEE. CDR3 sequence reads: CASSLHRDMTTDTQYF. The CDR3 nucleotides read TGTGCCAGCAGCTTACACCGGGACATGACGACAGATACGCAGTATTTT. Full variable domain (missing parts from reference TRBV9 and TRBJ2-3): DSGVTQTPKHLITATGQRVTLRCSPRSGDLSVYWYQQSLDQGLQFLIQYYNGEERAKGNILERFSAQQFPDLHSELNLSSLELGDSALYFCASSLHRDMTTDTQYFGPGTRLTVL.

V and J are TRBV29-1 and TRBJ2-2, with TRBD1 as a possible D gene (6 bases). CDR1 and CDR2 from the germline V gene are SQVTM and ANQGSEA. The germline V and J ends were trimmed by 5 bases and 6 bases, with 16 bases remaining between them. This CDR3 has 14 residues. CDR3 nucleotides: TGCAGCGTTAAAACCGACAGGTATCCCGGGGAGCTGTTTTTT. Protein sequence: CSVKTDRYPGELFF.

This clonotype has at least ten counts. The chain carries TRBV7-9 and TRBJ2-5; D is ambiguous. Deletions cut 6 bases from V and 4 bases from J, with 12 bases between. The CDR3 is 13 residues long. Germline CDR1 reads SEHNR; CDR2 reads FQNEAQ (reference sequence). DNA for the CDR3: TGTGCCAGCAGTAACGATCCCGGAGAGACCCAGTACTTC. Its protein product is CASSNDPGETQYF.

This clonotype was found many times. The chain has TRBV9 and TRBJ2-5; the D gene is possibly TRBD2 (7 bases). V dropped 1 base and J dropped 4 bases, with 11 bases sitting between them. The germline V gene has CDR1 SGDLS and CDR2 YYNGEE. The CDR3 extends over 14 amino acids. CDR3 residues: CASSVQGRAETQYF. DNA for the CDR3: TGTGCCAGCAGCGTACAGGGGAGGGCAGAGACCCAGTACTTC.

The table lists this clonotype with many counts. The DNA is omitted, as the CDR3 cannot be located on it reliably, and the CDR3 follows TCRdb's listing. This chain uses TRBV25-1 with TRBJ2-7; TRBD1, the table's D call, lacks a check against the DNA. Germline lookup yields CDR1 MGHDK and CDR2 SYGVNS. The CDR3 spans 17 amino acids, including both terminal residues. CDR3: CACSARDFGTGTYEQYF.

With regard to this clonotype: A much larger clone differs by one base, so this may be a read error. This chain links TRBV15 with TRBJ1-2; tentatively, D is TRBD1 (5 bases). V was cut by 1 base and J by 4 bases, with 13 bases left in between. CDR1 is LNHNV, CDR2 YYDKDF, per germline (reference sequence). The length of the CDR3 is 15 residues. The CDR3 coding sequence is TGTGCCACCAGCAGAGGAGAGGGGACCAGCTATGGCTACACCTTC. Protein product: CATSRGEGTSYGYTF.

The rearrangement links TRBV6-5 to TRBJ2-7, with 7 bases that match TRBD1. The junction had 7 bases not matched to a gene; V was cut back by 2 bases and J by 3 bases. Germline CDR1 and CDR2: MNHEY and SVGAGI. The CDR3 has 15 residues. DNA for the CDR3: TGTGCCAGCAGTTACACGCCTGGACAGGACTACGAGCAGTACTTC. It yields the protein CASSYTPGQDYEQYF.

Comment on this clonotype: It is likely a read error, because the conserved phenylalanine at the end of the CDR3 is missing. The chain joins TRBV7-2 to TRBJ1-2; a possible D gene is TRBD1 (5 bases). The length of the CDR3 is 15 residues. CDR1 is SGHTA and CDR2 is FQGNSA in the germline V gene. Trimming pared 5 bases from V and 0 bases from J, leaving 13 bases between. The DNA for the CDR3 is TGTGCCAGCAGCATATCAGGGTTTACTAACTATGGCTACACCCTC. Protein sequence: CASSISGFTNYGYTL.

This clonotype was seen many times. This sequence joins TRBV15 and TRBJ1-5; D is perhaps TRBD1 (6 bases). From germline, CDR1 is LNHNV and CDR2 YYDKDF (reference sequence). This CDR3 contains 15 residues. Trimming shortened V by 0 bases and J by 5 bases, and 11 bases separated the two germline ends. DNA for the CDR3: TGTGCCACCAGCAGAGAGGGAGGGGGATATCAGCCCCAGCATTTT. It translates to CATSREGGGYQPQHF.

Many counts were recorded for this clonotype. The V gene is TRBV25-1, the J gene TRBJ1-2, with 9 bases that match TRBD1. The CDR3 loop spans 17 amino acids. Looked up from germline, CDR1 is MGHDK and CDR2 is SYGVNS. The trim removed 2 bases at V and 4 bases at J, leaving 11 bases unmatched. The CDR3 spells CASSEGTGPTSIYGYTF. DNA of the CDR3: TGTGCCAGCAGTGAAGGGACAGGGCCCACCTCCATCTATGGCTACACCTTC.

This clonotype has more than one count but fewer than ten. V and J are TRBV3-1 and TRBJ1-4; D gene unclear. The length of the CDR3 is 14 residues. From germline, CDR1 is LGHDT and CDR2 YNNKEL (reference sequence). V was trimmed by 6 bases and J by 5 bases, leaving 13 bases between them. The CDR3 DNA reads TGTGCCAGCAGGGGGATAGGAGTAAATGAAAAACTGTTTTTT. Its protein product is CASRGIGVNEKLFF. Using reference TRBV3-1 and TRBJ1-4 for the parts outside the CDR3, the full variable domain is DTAVSQTPKYLVTQMGNDKSIKCEQNLGHDTMYWYKQDSKKFLKIMFSYNNKELIINETVPNRFSPKSPDKAHLNLHINSLELGDSAVYFCASRGIGVNEKLFFGSGTQLSVL.

The sample holds many counts of this clonotype. CDR3 loop: CATNRGGSNTGELFF. Here the CDR3 DNA reads TGTGCCACCAACCGAGGGGGATCGAACACCGGGGAGCTGTTTTTT. V usage is TRBV15 and J usage is TRBJ2-2, with D possibly TRBD1 on 6 matching bases. The CDR3 contains 15 residues. CDR1 and CDR2 (germline): LNHNV, YYDKDF (reference sequence). V shed 7 bases and J shed 0 bases, with 12 bases lying between them.